This T cell receptor beta chain was retrieved from a study of blood T cell repertoires in COVID-19 (TCRdb year 2020). Some background on the complete study: Collaborator samples came from the United States, Italy and Spain and covered acute and convalescent phases of COVID-19. The prospective study material was composed of cDNA or gDNA derived from T cells, B-cell-depleted T cells, or PBMCs. Deeply sampled blood TCRbeta repertoires from subjects exposed to, actively infected with, or recovered from COVID-19 were included in the dataset. The repertoires were made available in a free public database intended to serve as a resource for research on the immune response to SARS-CoV-2. Samples came from the ongoing ImmuneRACE study (first 160 participants) plus 1,254 subjects from 6 global collaborators. The sample metadata nearly always contained a de-identified subject ID, COVID-19 status, age in years and sex. Where available, HLA class I and class II types were obtained from metadata supplied by the sample provider rather than from assay-based typing.

The research as a whole found: Clinical and demographic metadata were provided uncurated, with the amount varying by source and participant.

Inclusive of the bounding cysteine and phenylalanine, the CDR3 is 13 residues long. CDR3 DNA is the only sequence kept; it has 39 bases, read in frame from the first base. The germline V gene sets CDR1 to SGHDT and CDR2 to YYEEEE. Trimming takes 7 bases off V and 3 bases off J; junction bases not matched to a gene: 6. TCRbeta CDR3 regions were amplified from genomic DNA by means of the immunoSEQ Assay, a bias-controlled multiplex PCR. The original pipeline was this. Within the assay, amplification of reference gene primers was used to estimate how many nucleated cells each sample contained. To quantify the absolute abundance of each unique TCRbeta CDR3 rearrangement, sequence reads were collapsed and filtered. Productive Simpson clonality was computed per sample as the square root of Simpson's diversity index over productive rearrangements. The table was pulled from immuneACCESS by TCRdb, which kept in-frame rearrangements only. Such tables lose some clones; where checked, under half of the loss comes from unresolved V genes, and the rest has no known cause. V and J calls and clone size are as listed in that table; D and trimming were resolved from the DNA. The sample table records approximately 68,000 clones; 75% to 90% of these occur just once. 30% to 40% of the sample goes to the ten largest clones.

Whole blood was collected in K2EDTA tubes by collaborating institutions according to the institutions' own protocols. For TCRbeta analysis, collaborators shipped samples in one of three forms: frozen whole blood, isolated PBMCs, or DNA extracted from either of those sample types. As to this clone: Its antigen remains unidentified. Base qualities were left out, and no much larger clone turns up one base away.

The V and J segments used are TRBV5-6 and TRBJ2-5; 7 nucleotides in the junction match TRBD1. The receptor was isolated from a woman aged 80 or over with active or convalescent COVID-19. The sample consisted of peripheral blood. The DNA reads as follows: TGTGCCAGCGAGAGGGGGCGTAAAGAGACCCAGTACTTC. Translated, it reads CASERGRKETQYF.